The next 2 T cell receptor beta chains were all read from a single sample in a study of blood T cell repertoires in COVID-19. Sequencing used immunoSEQ multiplex PCR; TCRdb keeps in-frame clones, though not all of them. This sample has 240,000 or so clones, with about 80% found just once. The specimen was peripheral blood. The receptors come from a woman aged 80 or over with acute or convalescent COVID-19.

The chain combines TRBV5-1 with TRBJ2-7, with D perhaps TRBD1 (6 bases). From germline, CDR1 is SGHRS and CDR2 YFSETQ. With 3 bases removed from V and 0 bases from J, the gap between germline ends came to 10 bases. The CDR3 contains 14 residues. CDR3 sequence reads: CASSSLTGSYEQYF. CDR3 coding DNA: TGCGCCAGCAGCTCACTGACAGGCTCCTACGAGCAGTACTTC.

V gene TRBV4-3 combines with J gene TRBJ2-2; 9 nucleotides align to TRBD1. Germline V gives CDR1 LGHNA, CDR2 YSLEER. CDR3 length: 16 amino acids. The V and J ends lost 2 bases and 4 bases, in that order; junction bases with no gene match: 5. The CDR3 nucleotides are TGCGCCAGCAGCCAATCGACAGGGGGAAGCACCGGGGAGCTGTTTTTT. Residues: CASSQSTGGSTGELFF.